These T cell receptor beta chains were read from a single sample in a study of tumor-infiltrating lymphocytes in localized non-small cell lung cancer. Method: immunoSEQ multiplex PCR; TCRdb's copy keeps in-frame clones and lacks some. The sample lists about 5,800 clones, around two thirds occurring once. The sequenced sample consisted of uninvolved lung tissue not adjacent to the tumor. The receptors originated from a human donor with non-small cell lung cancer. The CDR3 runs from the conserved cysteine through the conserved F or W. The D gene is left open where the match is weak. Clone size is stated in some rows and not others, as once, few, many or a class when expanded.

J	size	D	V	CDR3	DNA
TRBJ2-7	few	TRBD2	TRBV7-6	CASSPRGGQKAYEQYF	TGTGCCAGCAGCCCCCGGGGGGGACAAAAAGCCTACGAGCAGTACTTC
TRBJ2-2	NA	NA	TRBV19	CASQETDRPGELFF	TGTGCCAGCCAGGAAACCGATAGACCCGGGGAGCTGTTTTTT
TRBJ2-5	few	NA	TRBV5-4	CASSFVSSAETQYF	TGTGCCAGCAGCTTCGTCTCTAGCGCGGAGACCCAGTACTTC
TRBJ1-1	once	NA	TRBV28	CASSLIRDPGVSAFF	TGTGCCAGCAGTTTAATAAGGGATCCTGGGGTCTCGGCTTTCTTT
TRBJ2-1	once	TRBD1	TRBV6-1	CASSELGQGTHNEQFF	TGTGCCAGCAGTGAATTAGGACAGGGGACCCACAATGAGCAGTTCTTC
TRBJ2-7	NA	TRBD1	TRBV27	CASTDHRQGQYF	TGTGCCAGCACCGATCATAGACAGGGGCAGTACTTC
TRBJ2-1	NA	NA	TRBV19	CASRDRVRSNEQFF	TGTGCCAGTAGAGACAGAGTTAGGTCCAATGAGCAGTTCTTC
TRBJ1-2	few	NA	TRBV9	CASSRTWDYGYTF	TGTGCCAGCAGCCGCACATGGGACTATGGCTACACCTTC
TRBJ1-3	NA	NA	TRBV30	CAWSTGTGVNTIYF	TGTGCCTGGAGTACTGGGACGGGAGTGAACACCATATATTTT
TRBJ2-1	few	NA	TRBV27	CASSLGGASSTEQFF	TGTGCCAGCAGTTTAGGGGGAGCTAGCTCGACTGAGCAGTTCTTC
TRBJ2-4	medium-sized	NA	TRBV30	CAWSGPAQDIQYF	TGTGCCTGGAGTGGGCCCGCTCAGGACATTCAGTACTTC
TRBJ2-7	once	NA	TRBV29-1	CSVEGSPSAEQYF	TGCAGCGTTGAAGGGAGCCCTTCGGCCGAGCAGTACTTC
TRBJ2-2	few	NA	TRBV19	CASSIDPGTGELFF	TGTGCCAGTAGTATAGATCCGGGGACCGGGGAGCTGTTTTTT
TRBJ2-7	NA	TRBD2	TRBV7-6	CASSLEAGAGEQYF	TGTGCCAGCAGCTTAGAAGCGGGAGCAGGTGAGCAGTACTTC
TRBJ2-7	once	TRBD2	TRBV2	CASREGLAETYEQYF	TGTGCCAGCAGGGAGGGACTAGCGGAAACCTACGAGCAGTACTTC
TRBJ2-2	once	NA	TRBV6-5	CASSYGGINTGELFF	TGTGCCAGCAGTTACGGCGGGATCAACACCGGGGAGCTGTTTTTT
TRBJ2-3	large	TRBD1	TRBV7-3	CASSEGQFTDTQYF	TGTGCCAGCAGCGAGGGACAGTTTACAGATACGCAGTATTTT
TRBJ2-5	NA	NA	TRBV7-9	CASTAEGRETQYF	TGTGCCAGCACCGCAGAAGGAAGGGAGACCCAGTACTTC
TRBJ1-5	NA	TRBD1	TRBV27	CATAGTGYNQPQHF	TGTGCCACCGCCGGGACAGGGTACAATCAGCCCCAGCATTTT
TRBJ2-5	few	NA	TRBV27	CASRRGGQETQYF	TGTGCCAGCCGTCGAGGGGGCCAAGAGACCCAGTACTTC